The 32 T cell receptor beta chains given below trace back to one sample, sequenced in a study of blood T cell repertoires in COVID-19. The data were produced by immunoSEQ multiplex PCR, yet TCRdb's version contains in-frame clones alone and is incomplete. The table lists some 310,000 clones, roughly 90% of them singletons, with roughly a tenth in the top ten. Sequencing was carried out using PBMCs or T cells enriched from blood (not recorded which). The receptors originated from a young woman who had recovered from COVID-19.

The chain recombines TRBV29-1 with TRBJ1-1; TRBD1 matches at 8 bases. The V gene end was trimmed by 7 bases and the J gene end by 1 base; junction bases not matched to a gene: 14. CDR3 length equals 16 residues. The germline gives CDR1 SQVTM, CDR2 ANQGSEA. CDR3: CSATGQGGASNTEAFF. In nucleotides, the CDR3 is TGCAGCGCCACAGGACAGGGAGGAGCCTCGAACACTGAAGCTTTCTTT.

The chain recombines TRBV7-3 with TRBJ1-1, with TRBD1 matching over 9 bases. Germline V gene data show CDR1 as SGHTA and CDR2 as FQGTGA. This CDR3 has 15 amino acids. V dropped 5 bases and J dropped 3; count of bases not matched to a gene: 7. Written as DNA, the CDR3 is TGTGCCAGCAGCCCTCGGACAGGGGCAGACACTGAAGCTTTCTTT. The encoded protein is CASSPRTGADTEAFF. The entire variable domain, with the rest obtained from reference TRBV7-3 and TRBJ1-1, is as follows: GAGVSQTPSNKVTEKGKYVELRCDPISGHTALYWYRQSLGQGPEFLIYFQGTGAADDSGLPNDRFFAVRPEGSVSTLKIQRTERGDSAVYLCASSPRTGADTEAFFGQGTRLTVV.

The chain recombines TRBV6-5 with TRBJ1-5; possible D gene TRBD1, 5 bases. The CDR3 runs 14 residues. V was shortened by 2 bases and J by 6 bases, with 11 bases between the two germline ends. Looked up from germline, CDR1 is MNHEY and CDR2 is SVGAGI. The chain's CDR3 is CASSYGAGSQPQHF. Here the CDR3 DNA reads TGTGCCAGCAGTTACGGGGCAGGTAGTCAGCCCCAGCATTTT.

V is TRBV18 and J is TRBJ2-3; TRBD1 matches 7 bases. From germline, CDR1 is KGHSH and CDR2 LQKENI. The CDR3 loop spans 12 amino acids. Trimming removed 6 bases from V and 6 bases from J; junction bases left unmatched: 3. The CDR3 nucleotides read TGTGCCAGCTCTCCGGGACAGGATACGCAGTATTTT. This codes for CASSPGQDTQYF.

The chain combines TRBV11-2 with TRBJ1-2; 10 nucleotides align to TRBD1. CDR1 and CDR2 from the germline V gene are SGHAT and FQNNGV. V lost 0 bases to trimming and J lost 6 bases; unmatched junction nucleotides: 4. This CDR3 has 15 amino acids. In DNA, the CDR3 is TGTGCCAGCAGCTTAGACCGGACAGGGGGTGATGGCTACACCTTC. Encoded protein: CASSLDRTGGDGYTF. Full variable domain (missing parts from reference TRBV11-2 and TRBJ1-2): EAGVAQSPRYKIIEKRQSVAFWCNPISGHATLYWYQQILGQGPKLLIQFQNNGVVDDSQLPKDRFSAERLKGVDSTLKIQPAKLEDSAVYLCASSLDRTGGDGYTFGSGTRLTVV.

This rearrangement joins TRBV19 to TRBJ2-7, with 7 nucleotides matching TRBD2. Losses at the gene ends were 5 bases for V and 2 bases for J; bases not matched to a gene: 9. The CDR3 contains 15 residues. The germline CDR1 and CDR2 sequences are LNHDA and SQIVND (reference sequence). The CDR3, as DNA: TGTGCCAGTAGTGTAACTAGCGAAAGGGCCTACGAGCAGTACTTC. It specifies CASSVTSERAYEQYF.

This sequence joins TRBV5-6 and TRBJ1-2; tentative D call: TRBD1 (6 bases). Trimming stripped 5 bases from V and 2 bases from J, with 16 bases between. CDR3 length equals 15 residues. Germline V gene sequence: CDR1 SGHDT, CDR2 YYEEEE. As DNA, the CDR3 is TGTGCCAGCAGTTGGGGGGGCAGCAAGAACTATGGCTACACCTTC. It specifies CASSWGGSKNYGYTF.

The rearrangement joins TRBV12-3 or TRBV12-4 to TRBJ1-1; D ambiguous. The CDR3 has 11 residues. Trimming removed 7 bases from V and 1 base from J, with 4 bases in between. The CDR3 loop is CASTWNTEAFF. The CDR3 coding sequence is TGTGCCAGCACCTGGAACACTGAAGCTTTCTTT.

This chain uses TRBV9 with TRBJ2-2; D is uncertain. V was shortened by 4 bases and J by 6 bases, with 16 bases between the two germline ends. This CDR3 spans 15 amino acids. CDR1 and CDR2 (germline): SGDLS, YYNGEE. CDR3 protein: CASSPQSIEPGELFF. CDR3 coding DNA: TGTGCCAGCAGCCCACAGTCAATCGAGCCCGGGGAGCTGTTTTTT.

The gene calls are TRBV10-3 and TRBJ2-3; the D gene is possibly TRBD2 (6 bases). Germline lookup yields CDR1 ENHRY and CDR2 SYGVKD. Trimming cost V 7 bases and J 0 bases, with 11 bases left between them. This CDR3 spans 14 amino acids. The CDR3 nucleotides read TGTGCCATCACGTGGGAGGCTAGCACAGATACGCAGTATTTT. Its translation: CAITWEASTDTQYF.

The chain recombines TRBV27 with TRBJ2-3; a weak D match, TRBD1 (5 bases). Deletions cut 6 bases from V and 2 bases from J, with 15 bases between. Germline V lookup: CDR1 MNHEY, CDR2 SMNVEV (reference sequence). This CDR3 has 15 residues. In DNA form, the CDR3 reads TGTGCCAGCAGAATTAATTGGGGCCCCACAGATACGCAGTATTTT. This sequence encodes CASRINWGPTDTQYF.

The J gene is TRBJ2-7, the V gene TRBV25-1; D might be TRBD2 (5 bases). The CDR3 totals 15 residues. With 3 bases removed from V and 6 bases from J, the gap between germline ends came to 18 bases. In germline, CDR1 is MGHDK, CDR2 SYGVNS. CDR3 residues: CASSDHRDPPVEQYF. The CDR3 coding sequence is TGTGCCAGCAGTGATCACCGGGATCCCCCAGTCGAGCAGTACTTC.

V and J are TRBV5-4 and TRBJ2-3, with 11 bases fitting TRBD2. The ends lost 1 base at V and 4 bases at J; junction bases unmatched: 5. The CDR3 totals 16 residues. Germline values: CDR1 SGHNT, CDR2 YYREEE (reference sequence). The CDR3 region has the DNA TGTGCCAGCAGCTTGTACACTAGCGGGAGAGCAGATACGCAGTATTTT. Protein sequence: CASSLYTSGRADTQYF.

The rearrangement joins TRBV7-3 to TRBJ1-1; no clear D gene. Germline CDR1 and CDR2: SGHTA and FQGTGA. V was shortened by 5 bases and J by 2 bases, with 12 bases between the two germline ends. CDR3 length: 14 amino acids. CDR3 DNA: TGTGCCAGCAGCCCTGGAGGTGTTAACACTGAAGCTTTCTTT. It is translated as CASSPGGVNTEAFF. Using reference TRBV7-3 and TRBJ1-1 for the parts outside the CDR3, the full variable domain is GAGVSQTPSNKVTEKGKYVELRCDPISGHTALYWYRQSLGQGPEFLIYFQGTGAADDSGLPNDRFFAVRPEGSVSTLKIQRTERGDSAVYLCASSPGGVNTEAFFGQGTRLTVV.

The genes are TRBV10-3 and TRBJ1-1; D ambiguous. The V gene's germline CDR1 is ENHRY and CDR2 SYGVKD. The V and J ends lost 7 bases and 4 bases respectively, with 19 bases between them. The CDR3 has 15 amino acids. Written as DNA, the CDR3 is TGTGCCATCAACAGATTGGGAGCCTCGACCACTGAAGCTTTCTTT. Protein sequence: CAINRLGASTTEAFF.

This clone has just one count. The CDR3 DNA reads as TGTGCCAGCAGCTTAACCCCCCCAGGGGAAGGAGAGACCCAGTACTTC. Its protein is CASSLTPPGEGETQYF. This rearrangement joins TRBV7-2 to TRBJ2-5; maybe TRBD1 (6 bases). The V and J ends lost 2 bases and 4 bases respectively, with 17 bases between them. The CDR3 is made up of 16 amino acids. The germline V gene has CDR1 SGHTA and CDR2 FQGNSA.

This clone was observed a handful of times. This rearrangement joins TRBV12-5 to TRBJ2-7, with 14 bases identical to TRBD2. J lost 2 bases, V lost 0 bases, and 15 bases had no gene match. There are 21 residues in the CDR3. In germline, CDR1 is LGHNT, CDR2 FRNRAP. CDR3 sequence (DNA): TGTGCTAGTGGTTTGGTACTATCTGGGACTAGCGGGAGTTCTACTACCTACGAGCAGTACTTC. The encoded protein is CASGLVLSGTSGSSTTYEQYF.

This chain joins TRBV5-1 and TRBJ1-2; 8 bases fit TRBD1. Germline-derived CDR1 and CDR2 are SGHRS and YFSETQ. V shed 0 bases, J shed 8 bases, and the junction held 6 bases outside the gene matches. There are 14 residues in the CDR3. The CDR3 reads CASSLVDRVGGYTF. The CDR3 DNA reads TGCGCCAGCAGCTTGGTGGACAGGGTAGGAGGCTACACCTTC.

V is TRBV3-1 (or the pseudogene TRBV3-2) and J is TRBJ2-1; TRBD1 agrees at 7 bases. Germline V gene data show CDR1 as LGHDT and CDR2 as YNNKEL (reference sequence). V dropped 3 bases and J dropped 2; count of bases not matched to a gene: 7. The CDR3 is 16 residues long. The CDR3, as DNA: TGTGCCAGCAGCCAGACGAGGGGGCTCCCCTACAATGAGCAGTTCTTC. Translation: CASSQTRGLPYNEQFF.

This clone was seen a single time. The chain uses TRBV3-1 (or the pseudogene TRBV3-2) and TRBJ2-2; TRBD2 matches at 11 bases. CDR3 size: 15 residues. Germline V gene sequence: CDR1 LGHDT, CDR2 YNNKEL (reference sequence). With V trimmed by 9 bases and J by 5 bases, 8 bases remained unmatched. CDR3: CASKPGLAVTGELFF. CDR3 nucleotides: TGTGCCAGTAAACCGGGACTAGCGGTAACCGGGGAGCTGTTTTTT.

The V gene is TRBV7-8, the J gene TRBJ1-2, with D unclear. The germline gives CDR1 SGHVS, CDR2 FQNEAQ. This CDR3 contains 16 residues. The V and J ends lost 5 bases and 4 bases respectively, with 20 bases between them. The CDR3 DNA reads as TGTGCCAGCAGCCTAAGAGGGCACCCAGCTCCCTATGGCTACACCTTC. Translated, it gives CASSLRGHPAPYGYTF. Variable domain in full (rest from reference TRBV7-8 and TRBJ1-2): GAGVSQSPRYKVAKRGQDVALRCDPISGHVSLFWYQQALGQGPEFLTYFQNEAQLDKSGLPSDRFFAERPEGSVSTLKIQRTQQEDSAVYLCASSLRGHPAPYGYTFGSGTRLTVV.

The rearrangement links TRBV19 to TRBJ1-6; 10 bases are a match to TRBD1. CDR1 and CDR2 (germline): LNHDA, SQIVND (reference sequence). V lost 9 bases and J lost 8; bases outside the gene matches: 4. The CDR3 is made up of 13 amino acids. The CDR3 spells CASSGQGYSPLHF. The DNA of the CDR3 is TGTGCCAGCTCGGGACAGGGGTATTCACCCCTCCACTTT.

The genes are TRBV30 and TRBJ1-2; D might be TRBD1 (6 bases). Trimming removed 2 bases from V and 7 bases from J, with 11 bases in between. Germline V gives CDR1 GTSNPN, CDR2 SVGIG (reference sequence). The CDR3 is 12 residues long. The CDR3 region is CAWSPGVFGYTF. DNA for the CDR3: TGTGCCTGGAGTCCAGGGGTATTTGGCTACACCTTC.

The CDR3, as DNA: TGTGCCAGTAATGGGGCGGGAGGTATAGGTGAGCAGTTCTTC. Translating gives CASNGAGGIGEQFF. The chain combines TRBV19 with TRBJ2-1, with 8 bases identical to TRBD2. V lost 7 bases, J lost 9 bases, and 11 bases stayed unmatched. The CDR3 loop spans 14 amino acids. Germline V CDR1 and CDR2: LNHDA, SQIVND (reference sequence). Filled out from reference TRBV19 and TRBJ2-1, the complete variable domain reads DGGITQSPKYLFRKEGQNVTLSCEQNLNHDAMYWYRQDPGQGLRLIYYSQIVNDFQKGDIAEGYSVSREKKESFPLTVTSAQKNPTAFYLCASNGAGGIGEQFFGPGTRLTVL.

In this sample, this clone turned up once. The chain is built from TRBV2 and TRBJ1-5; no definite D call. The V and J ends lost 9 bases and 2 bases respectively, with 11 bases between them. Germline assignment: CDR1 SNHLY and CDR2 FYNNEI. This CDR3 contains 13 residues. CDR3 bases: TGTGCCAGTACCCTCGGGGGCAATCAGCCCCAGCATTTT. Translated, it gives CASTLGGNQPQHF.

This clone was recorded only once. This chain uses TRBV19 with TRBJ1-4, with TRBD1 identical over 8 bases. The V gene's germline CDR1 is LNHDA and CDR2 SQIVND (reference sequence). With V trimmed by 5 bases and J by 5 bases, 7 bases remained unmatched. There are 15 residues in the CDR3. CDR3 DNA: TGTGCCAGTAGTCCGGACAGGGTCGTAAATGAAAAACTGTTTTTT. Protein sequence: CASSPDRVVNEKLFF.

The V gene is TRBV2, the J gene TRBJ1-5; D remains unclear. This CDR3 has 14 residues. Germline V gives CDR1 SNHLY, CDR2 FYNNEI. Trimming stripped 0 bases from V and 15 bases from J, with 18 bases between. The CDR3 here is CASSEARHAVLGHF. DNA of the CDR3: TGTGCCAGCAGTGAAGCCCGACATGCAGTTTTAGGGCATTTT. The whole variable domain, filled in from reference TRBV2 and TRBJ1-5, reads EPEVTQTPSHQVTQMGQEVILRCVPISNHLYFYWYRQILGQKVEFLVSFYNNEISEKSEIFDDQFSVERPDGSNFTLKIRSTKLEDSAMYFCASSEARHAVLGHFGDGTRLSIL.

A word on this clone: Germline and junction disagree at one end, which may indicate a read error. The same CDR3 is also encoded by other DNA sequences in this sample. This sequence joins TRBV5-6 and TRBJ2-2; 8 bases line up with TRBD2. The CDR3 has 15 residues. Germline V gene lookup returns CDR1 SGHDT and CDR2 YYEEEE. CDR3 DNA sequence: TGTGCCAGCAGCCCTCTGACTAGCGACACTGGGGAGCTGTTTTTT. Its protein is CASSPLTSDTGELFF.

This chain joins TRBV27 and TRBJ1-5; D might be TRBD1 (6 bases). The CDR3 loop spans 18 amino acids. V was trimmed by 5 bases and J by 4 bases, leaving 24 bases between them. Per germline, CDR1 MNHEY and CDR2 SMNVEV (reference sequence). The DNA for the CDR3 is TGTGCCAGCAGTGCAAGGGGGGGATATGGGGGACGGAATCAGCCCCAGCATTTT. Translating gives CASSARGGYGGRNQPQHF.

V gene TRBV11-2 combines with J gene TRBJ2-7; D unclear. The germline CDR1 and CDR2 sequences are SGHAT and FQNNGV. The CDR3 has 13 amino acids. The V end was cut by 3 bases, the J end by 2 bases, with 8 bases between. CDR3 coding DNA: TGTGCCAGCAGCTTTAGTCAAACCTACGAGCAGTACTTC. Translation: CASSFSQTYEQYF. Filled out from reference TRBV11-2 and TRBJ2-7, the complete variable domain reads EAGVAQSPRYKIIEKRQSVAFWCNPISGHATLYWYQQILGQGPKLLIQFQNNGVVDDSQLPKDRFSAERLKGVDSTLKIQPAKLEDSAVYLCASSFSQTYEQYFGPGTRLTVT.

This clone came up a few times. The V gene is TRBV28, the J gene TRBJ1-5; 10 positions agree with TRBD1. The germline gives CDR1 MDHEN, CDR2 SYDVKM. J was trimmed by 6 bases and V by 6 bases; bases with no gene match: 8. The CDR3 length is 15 residues. CDR3 sequence reads: CASSLGTGVVQPQHF. DNA of the CDR3: TGTGCCAGCAGCTTAGGGACAGGGGTAGTTCAGCCCCAGCATTTT.

The chain links TRBV5-6 to TRBJ2-5, with TRBD2 as a possible D gene (6 bases). Trimming cost V 1 base and J 5 bases, with 12 bases left between them. The CDR3 covers 14 residues. Germline loops: CDR1 SGHDT, CDR2 YYEEEE. The CDR3 region is CASSLSQRGETQYF. As DNA, the CDR3 is TGTGCCAGCAGCTTGTCCCAACGGGGGGAGACCCAGTACTTC.